The rows below give T cell receptor beta chains drawn from one sample of a study of radiation and T cells in renal cell carcinoma. Produced via immunoSEQ multiplex PCR; TCRdb's table is partial and in-frame only. The repertoire holds some 140,000 clones, over 75% seen once, with 12% in the top ten. Sample: blood, taken from a patient whose treatment included radiotherapy and nephrectomy. The source is a woman aged 50 to 65 with renal cell carcinoma. Both conserved end residues are trimmed from each CDR3. For some rows the clone size is stated as once, few or many, or as a class when expanded; others skip it.

len,v_gene,j_gene,abundance,CDR3aa
12,TRBV7-9,TRBJ2-7,NA,ASTYAGPGNEQY
14,TRBV5-6,NA,NA,ASSPVGDGGSYEQY
11,TRBV4-1,TRBJ2-3,NA,ASSRDYTDTQY
12,TRBV6-5,TRBJ1-6,NA,ASRFAGGASPLH
11,TRBV7-2,TRBJ1-6,NA,ASSLDSSSPLH
11,TRBV6-6,TRBJ2-7,NA,ASSRGPLFEQY
9,TRBV4-2,TRBJ1-1,NA,ASSLGPEAF
11,TRBV7-9,TRBJ1-2,NA,ASSYRGNYGYT
14,TRBV2,TRBJ1-5,NA,ASTKRVYDSNQPQH
11,TRBV2,TRBJ1-1,NA,ASTQGANTEAF
12,TRBV5-1,TRBJ1-2,NA,ASNLGTGGYGYT
11,TRBV7-8,TRBJ1-2,NA,ASGTDRGHGYT
13,TRBV4-3,TRBJ2-1,NA,ASSQVIIDDNEQF
11,TRBV6-1,TRBJ2-1,NA,ASSGGQNNEQF
15,TRBV7-8,TRBJ1-4,NA,ASSLDLSGQGNEKLF
12,TRBV10-3,TRBJ2-1,once,AISEQGAGYEQF
11,TRBV5-1,TRBJ2-7,few,ASSIGQFYEQY
13,TRBV5-4,TRBJ2-5,NA,ASSLRGGVQETQY
16,TRBV5-4,TRBJ2-5,NA,ASSLGLLIFGMEETQY
13,TRBV2,TRBJ2-7,few,ASRFLAGTSYEQY
12,TRBV6-5,TRBJ2-3,NA,ASSYQGTTDTQY
12,TRBV18,TRBJ1-4,NA,ASSLGQLNEKLF
13,TRBV7-9,TRBJ1-1,NA,ASSLSGLLNTEAF
13,TRBV4-1,TRBJ2-5,NA,ASSQGDRVGETQY
13,TRBV6-6,TRBJ1-1,NA,ASSYSGGQNTEAF
10,TRBV11-1,TRBJ1-4,NA,ASSLNGEKLF
13,TRBV5-4,TRBJ2-1,NA,ASSLIPGRTDEQF
14,TRBV5-8,TRBJ2-3,NA,ASSLAGQTSTDTQY
12,TRBV19,TRBJ1-6,NA,ASSKGQGDSPLH
9,TRBV6-5,TRBJ2-7,NA,ASTDRYEQY
12,TRBV10-3,TRBJ1-1,NA,AISEEGGPTEAF
13,TRBV13,TRBJ1-1,NA,ASSDRRTVNTEAF
11,TRBV10-3,TRBJ1-1,NA,AISSDRPVEAF
15,TRBV7-1,TRBJ2-6,NA,ASSSAKGQSRANVLT
13,TRBV6-5,TRBJ1-1,NA,ASSYSLGHITEAF
14,TRBV11-2,TRBJ2-1,few,ASSLAVGPAYNEQF
13,TRBV7-7,TRBJ2-5,NA,ASSFLDYSEETQY
13,TRBV2,TRBJ2-2,NA,ASSVSRGRTGELF
11,TRBV7-7,TRBJ1-1,few,ASSADMNTEAF
13,TRBV27,TRBJ1-1,NA,ASSAGLRMNTEAF
11,TRBV6-1,TRBJ1-2,NA,ASSMTGSYGYT
12,TRBV6-1,TRBJ1-3,NA,ASSTAFSGNTIY
12,TRBV5-1,TRBJ2-5,NA,ASSLAVGYEAQY
10,TRBV30,TRBJ2-3,NA,AWGPGGDTQY
11,TRBV6-1,TRBJ1-4,NA,ASSATANEKLF
14,TRBV14,TRBJ1-2,NA,ASSPPGTGIHYGYT
13,TRBV19,TRBJ1-3,NA,ASRPSGQGGGTIY
11,TRBV7-2,TRBJ1-2,NA,ASSLGGWDGYT
12,TRBV5-5,TRBJ1-2,NA,ASSQGQSNYGYT
10,TRBV5-1,TRBJ2-1,NA,ASSRGAGEQF
13,TRBV6-1,TRBJ1-1,NA,ASSDGREKNTEAF
14,TRBV2,TRBJ2-7,NA,ASSVPLTGSAYEQY
14,TRBV19,TRBJ1-4,NA,ASSIEGRYPNEKLF
12,TRBV19,TRBJ1-4,once,ASSITGVGEKLF
12,TRBV4-3,TRBJ1-4,few,ASSQNRGMEKLF
13,TRBV19,TRBJ1-1,NA,ASSFTGVWSTEAF
12,TRBV19,TRBJ1-4,once,ASRETGGGEKLF
12,TRBV6-4,TRBJ1-2,NA,ASSDGKGPYGYT
13,TRBV5-1,TRBJ1-2,once,ASSTWTATNYGYT